This T cell receptor beta chain was captured in a study of T-cell memory formation after mild COVID-19. General study findings and limits: Day 15 to 85 contracting clones showed balanced CD4/CD8; day 15 to 37 expanders favored CD4+. Some SARS-CoV-2-responding clones were already detected in memory before infection. Mainly in CM and EM were contracting CD4+ clones; CD8+ were in EMRA.

V lost 0 bases and J 0 bases, leaving 14 bases between the germline ends. Germline assignment: CDR1 SQVTM and CDR2 ANQGSEA. The CDR3 has 16 amino acids. This clonotype was seen only a few times. What it recognizes is unknown. Libraries for TCRalpha and TCRbeta carried sample barcodes and unique molecular identifiers via 5'RACE. TCRdb used MiXCR to reprocess the 5' RACE reads, holding one entry per CDR3 protein. The sample includes a few hundred thousand distinct CDR3 sequences, approximately 15% of them seen just once. This TCR was recovered from a man aged 18 to 35 who had mild COVID-19 (a few samples of this study predate the infection). Cell type and time point are not known. The chain has TRBV29-1 and TRBJ2-5, with D uncertain. The sequencing sample was made of PBMCs or a T cell subset sorted from them (not recorded which). The CDR3 here is CSVEEDTQHNQETQYF. The DNA of the CDR3 is TGCAGCGTTGAAGAGGATACACAGCACAACCAAGAGACCCAGTACTTC.